This T cell receptor beta chain was profiled in a study of blood T cells in healthy people across ages. Overall study results and limits: Long-lived donors had more naive CD4+ cells and higher diversity than aged donors. With donor CMV status unknown, expanded clonotype changes were possibly confounded.

Next came a second PCR, run for roughly 6 to 11 cycles, which used a sample-barcoded 5' primer along with a J-beta primer mix. From the 5' RACE reads, TCRdb called clonotypes with MiXCR, one entry per CDR3 protein. The sample holds hundreds of thousands of distinct CDR3 sequences, around three fifths seen once. In the case of this clonotype: Antigen: not known.

CDR3 length equals 16 residues. CDR1 DFQATT and CDR2 SNEGSKA come from the germline V gene (reference sequence). Trimming cost V 2 bases and J 10 bases, with 21 bases left between them. The rearrangement joins TRBV20-1 to TRBJ1-6, with D hard to call. Sequenced sample: blood. The receptor was isolated from a man aged 55 to 69 in good health. The CDR3 DNA reads as TGCAGTGCTAGATCCCTCCTAGAGACCGGCACATCACCCCTCCACTTT. This sequence encodes CSARSLLETGTSPLHF.